These 14 T cell receptor beta chains originate from one sample sequenced in a study of response to subunit inactivated influenza vaccine. TCRdb recomputed calls from the RT-PCR reads with MiXCR, one row per CDR3 protein. Here the sample spans 400,000 to 650,000 distinct CDR3 sequences, roughly 7.6% being singletons. The source was PBMCs from blood, collected less than 30 months after vaccination. All receptors come from a man aged 50 to 75 who received an inactivated influenza vaccine.

The chain links TRBV3-1 to TRBJ1-4, with 9 bases identical to TRBD1. CDR1 is LGHDT and CDR2 is YNNKEL in the germline V gene (reference sequence). The CDR3 runs to 17 residues. With 2 bases clipped from V and 0 bases from J, the junction kept 4 bases outside the gene matches. The CDR3 nucleotides read TGTGCCAGCAGCCAAACAGGGGGCGCGGCAACTAATGAAAAACTGTTTTTT. It specifies CASSQTGGAATNEKLFF.

This clonotype was counted a few times. The rearrangement uses TRBV20-1 and TRBJ2-4, with D possibly being TRBD1 (7 bases). Germline V gene sequence: CDR1 DFQATT, CDR2 SNEGSKA (reference sequence). The CDR3 totals 14 residues. V was shortened by 1 base and J by 4 bases, with 11 bases between the two germline ends. CDR3 sequence: CSARGAGQKNIQYF. The CDR3 DNA follows: TGCAGTGCTAGAGGTGCGGGACAGAAAAACATTCAGTACTTC.

This clonotype was seen many times. This chain joins TRBV30 and TRBJ2-6, with TRBD1 as a possible D gene (5 bases). The CDR3 spans 14 residues. Germline V gene lookup returns CDR1 GTSNPN and CDR2 SVGIG (reference sequence). V was shortened by 5 bases and J by 0 bases, with 8 bases between the two germline ends. The CDR3 nucleotides are TGTGCCTGGGCAGGGTTCTCTGGGGCCAACGTCCTGACTTTC. This translates into CAWAGFSGANVLTF.

This clonotype was recorded at least ten times. J is TRBJ2-3 and V is TRBV11-2; 7 nucleotides agree with TRBD1. Unmatched junction bases numbered 5, after V lost 5 bases and J lost 0 bases. Germline-derived CDR1 and CDR2 are SGHAT and FQNNGV. The CDR3 is 15 residues long. For the CDR3, the DNA is TGTGCCAGCAGCGCTAGACAGGGTAGCACAGATACGCAGTATTTT. Residues: CASSARQGSTDTQYF.

This clonotype was detected ten times or more. V usage is TRBV29-1 and J usage is TRBJ1-2; no definite D call. The CDR3 extends over 11 amino acids. V was trimmed by 8 bases and J by 8 bases, leaving 15 bases between them. CDR1 SQVTM and CDR2 ANQGSEA come from the germline V gene. In DNA form, the CDR3 reads TGCAGCCAGAGGGATTCGCGGGGCTACACCTTC. Translating it yields CSQRDSRGYTF.

The rearrangement uses TRBV3-1 and TRBJ1-4, with no clear D. In germline, CDR1 is LGHDT, CDR2 YNNKEL (reference sequence). Trimming removed 4 bases at V and 3 bases at J, with 6 bases between. The CDR3 has 13 amino acids. The CDR3 protein is CASSPAANEKLFF. The CDR3, as DNA: TGTGCCAGCAGCCCTGCCGCTAATGAAAAACTGTTTTTT.

This clonotype was counted at least ten times. DNA of the CDR3: TGCAGTGTCTCGGGAGGGTTGGGGGAGACCCAGTACTTC. Translated: CSVSGGLGETQYF. This chain uses TRBV20-1 with TRBJ2-5; 8 bases are a match to TRBD2. CDR1 DFQATT and CDR2 SNEGSKA come from the germline V gene (reference sequence). V dropped 7 bases and J dropped 5; count of bases not matched to a gene: 9. This CDR3 is 13 amino acids long.

The rearrangement joins TRBV12-3 or TRBV12-4 to TRBJ2-2; D uncertain. This CDR3 has 16 residues. Trimming pared 1 base from V and 4 bases from J, leaving 13 bases between. The DNA of the CDR3 is TGTGCCAGCAGTTTAGACAGTGGGTGGGGCACCGGGGAGCTGTTTTTT. Residues: CASSLDSGWGTGELFF.

CDR3 nucleotide sequence: TGCAGTGCTAGAGGGGTAGCGGGAGTTGCCTACAATGAGCAGTTCTTC. It yields the protein CSARGVAGVAYNEQFF. V and J are TRBV20-1 and TRBJ2-1; 9 bases map to TRBD2. In germline, CDR1 is DFQATT, CDR2 SNEGSKA (reference sequence). This CDR3 is 16 amino acids long. Trimming at V came to 1 base and at J to 2 bases, leaving 6 bases not matched to a gene.

The sample holds many counts of this clonotype. V is TRBV5-1 and J is TRBJ2-2, with D maybe TRBD1 (6 bases). This CDR3 region has 16 residues. The V and J ends lost 3 bases and 5 bases respectively, with 17 bases between them. Germline assignment: CDR1 SGHRS and CDR2 YFSETQ. Here the CDR3 DNA reads TGCGCCAGCAGCTCATCCCCGGGCCAGGGGACCGGGGAGCTGTTTTTT. Protein: CASSSSPGQGTGELFF.

This clonotype has only a few counts. The DNA of the CDR3 is TGCAGTGCTCACGACGGCGCGAACACCGGGGAGCTGTTTTTT. It yields the protein CSAHDGANTGELFF. The chain joins TRBV20-1 to TRBJ2-2; no clear D gene. Germline loops: CDR1 DFQATT, CDR2 SNEGSKA (reference sequence). CDR3 length: 14 amino acids. V was shortened by 5 bases and J by 0 bases, with 10 bases between the two germline ends.

A few counts support this clonotype. V gene TRBV6-1 combines with J gene TRBJ1-4; D remains ambiguous. V lost 5 bases and J lost 0, with 10 bases in between. The CDR3 totals 15 residues. Looked up from germline, CDR1 is MNHNS and CDR2 is SASEGT. Written as DNA, the CDR3 is TGTGCCAGCAGTAGATCACTGACAACTAATGAAAAACTGTTTTTT. This gives the protein CASSRSLTTNEKLFF.

There are a few counts of this clonotype. The genes are TRBV7-8 and TRBJ2-3; 15 nucleotides align to TRBD2. Germline V lookup: CDR1 SGHVS, CDR2 FQNEAQ. The CDR3 is 18 residues long. Trimming cost V 4 bases and J 4 bases; bases outside gene matches: 9. CDR3 DNA: TGTGCCAGCAGCTATTCCGGGACTAGCGGGGGGAGTCCAGATACGCAGTATTTT. It translates to CASSYSGTSGGSPDTQYF.

This clonotype was recorded many times. This chain joins TRBV4-3 and TRBJ1-6; D not resolved. Germline lookup yields CDR1 LGHNA and CDR2 YSLEER. Deletions cut 0 bases from V and 0 bases from J, with 9 bases between. This CDR3 has 17 residues. CDR3 sequence (DNA): TGCGCCAGCAGCCAAGATTTTTCTAGCTCCTATAATTCACCCCTCCACTTT. Translating gives CASSQDFSSSYNSPLHF.